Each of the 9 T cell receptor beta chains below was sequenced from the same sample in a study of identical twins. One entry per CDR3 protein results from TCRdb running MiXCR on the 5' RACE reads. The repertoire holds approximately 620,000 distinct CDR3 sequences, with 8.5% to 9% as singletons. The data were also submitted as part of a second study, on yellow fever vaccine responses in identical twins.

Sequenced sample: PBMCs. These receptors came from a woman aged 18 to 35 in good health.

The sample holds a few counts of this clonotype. The CDR3 protein is CASSWERKTQYF. DNA of the CDR3: TGTGCCAGCAGCTGGGAAAGGAAGACCCAGTACTTC. The chain recombines TRBV6-2 or TRBV6-3 with TRBJ2-5; no clear D. V lost 6 bases and J 6 bases, leaving 11 bases between the germline ends. CDR3 length equals 12 residues. Germline CDR1 MNHEY, CDR2 SVGEGT.

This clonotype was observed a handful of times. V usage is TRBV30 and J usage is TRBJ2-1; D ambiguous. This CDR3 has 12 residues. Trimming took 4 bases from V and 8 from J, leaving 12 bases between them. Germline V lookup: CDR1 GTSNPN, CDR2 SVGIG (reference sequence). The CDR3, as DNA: TGTGCCTGGACTCCCCTTGGATATGAGCAGTTCTTC. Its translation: CAWTPLGYEQFF. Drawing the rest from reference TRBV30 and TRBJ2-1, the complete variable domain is SQTIHQWPATLVQPVGSPLSLECTVEGTSNPNLYWYRQAAGRGLQLLFYSVGIGQISSEVPQNLSASRPQDRQFILSSKKLLLSDSGFYLCAWTPLGYEQFFGPGTRLTVL.

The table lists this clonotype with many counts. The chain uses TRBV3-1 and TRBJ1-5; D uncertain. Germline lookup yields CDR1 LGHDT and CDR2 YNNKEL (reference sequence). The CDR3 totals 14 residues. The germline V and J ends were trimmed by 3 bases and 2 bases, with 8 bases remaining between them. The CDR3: CASSQNRGNQPQHF. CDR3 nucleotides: TGTGCCAGCAGCCAGAATAGGGGCAATCAGCCCCAGCATTTT.

CDR3 nucleotide sequence: TGTGCCAGCAGTTTCAACGCCATGCCAGGGGCAGTACACAATGAGCAGTTCTTC. This sequence encodes CASSFNAMPGAVHNEQFF. The J gene is TRBJ2-1, the V gene TRBV6-5; tentatively, D is TRBD1 (6 bases). This CDR3 spans 18 amino acids. The V end was cut by 4 bases, the J end by 5 bases, with 24 bases between. Germline loops: CDR1 MNHEY, CDR2 SVGAGI.

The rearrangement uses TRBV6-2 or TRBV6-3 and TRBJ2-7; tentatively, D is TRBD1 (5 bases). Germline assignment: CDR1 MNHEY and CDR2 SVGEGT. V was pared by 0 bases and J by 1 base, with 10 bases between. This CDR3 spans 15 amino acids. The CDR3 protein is CASSYSGRDSYEQYF. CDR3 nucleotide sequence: TGTGCCAGCAGTTACTCGGGCAGGGATTCCTACGAGCAGTACTTC.

Written as DNA, the CDR3 is TGTGCCAGCAGTGAAGGGACAGGGGGCTTAGAGCAGTACTTC. This codes for CASSEGTGGLEQYF. The chain is built from TRBV2 and TRBJ2-7, with 11 bases fitting TRBD1. With V trimmed by 1 base and J by 7 bases, 3 bases remained unmatched. CDR1 is SNHLY and CDR2 is FYNNEI in the germline V gene. This CDR3 spans 14 amino acids.

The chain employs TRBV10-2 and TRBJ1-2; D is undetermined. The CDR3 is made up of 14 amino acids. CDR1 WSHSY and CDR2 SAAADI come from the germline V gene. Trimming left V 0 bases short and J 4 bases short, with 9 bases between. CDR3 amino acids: CASSESPEGYGYTF. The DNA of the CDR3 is TGCGCCAGCAGTGAGTCTCCAGAGGGCTATGGCTACACCTTC.

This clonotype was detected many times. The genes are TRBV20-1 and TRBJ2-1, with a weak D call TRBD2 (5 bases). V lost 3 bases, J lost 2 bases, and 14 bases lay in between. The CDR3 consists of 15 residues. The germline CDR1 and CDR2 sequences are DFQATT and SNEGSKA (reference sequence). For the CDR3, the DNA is TGCAGTGCTAGCTTGCGGGTTTCGGCCTACAATGAGCAGTTCTTC. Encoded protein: CSASLRVSAYNEQFF.

The CDR3 spells CASSSGDRGNEKLFF. The CDR3 DNA reads as TGTGCCAGCAGCTCTGGGGACAGGGGTAATGAAAAACTGTTTTTT. The chain carries TRBV11-3 and TRBJ1-4; 10 nucleotides agree with TRBD1. The ends lost 4 bases at V and 4 bases at J; junction bases unmatched: 3. The CDR3 is 15 amino acids. Germline V gives CDR1 SGHNT, CDR2 YENEEA.